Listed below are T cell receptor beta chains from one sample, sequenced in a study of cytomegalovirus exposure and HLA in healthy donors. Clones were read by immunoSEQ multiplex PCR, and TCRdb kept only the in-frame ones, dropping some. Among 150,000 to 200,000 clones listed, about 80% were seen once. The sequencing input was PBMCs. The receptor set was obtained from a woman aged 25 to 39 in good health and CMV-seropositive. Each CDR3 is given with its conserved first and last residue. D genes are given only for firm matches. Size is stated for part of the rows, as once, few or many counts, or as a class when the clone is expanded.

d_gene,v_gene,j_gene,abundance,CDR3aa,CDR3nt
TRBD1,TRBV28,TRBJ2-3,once,CASSSGQGYTQYF,TGTGCCAGCAGTTCCGGACAGGGTTATACGCAGTATTTT
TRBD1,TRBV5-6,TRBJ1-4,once,CASSTGQGSEKLFF,TGTGCCAGCAGCACCGGACAGGGTTCCGAAAAACTGTTTTTT
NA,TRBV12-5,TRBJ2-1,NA,CASGWTGLNEQFF,TGTGCTAGTGGTTGGACTGGACTCAATGAGCAGTTCTTC
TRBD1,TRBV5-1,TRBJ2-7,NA,CASSFGTDSYEQYF,TGCGCCAGCAGCTTCGGGACAGACTCCTACGAGCAGTACTTC
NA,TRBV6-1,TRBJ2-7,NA,CASSGALTGNEQYF,TGTGCCAGCAGTGGGGCCTTAACAGGGAACGAGCAGTACTTC
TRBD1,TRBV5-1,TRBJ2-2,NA,CASRPGQGVSGELFF,TGCGCCAGCCGTCCGGGACAGGGTGTAAGCGGGGAGCTGTTTTTT
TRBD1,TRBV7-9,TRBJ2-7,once,CASSSRRTGYEQYF,TGTGCCAGCAGCTCAAGGCGGACAGGCTACGAGCAGTACTTC
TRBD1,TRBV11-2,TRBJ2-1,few,CASSSMWTGSNEQFF,TGTGCCAGCAGCTCAATGTGGACAGGGTCGAATGAGCAGTTCTTC
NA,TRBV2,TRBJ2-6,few,CASTVFSGANVLTF,TGTGCCAGCACGGTATTCTCTGGGGCCAACGTCCTGACTTTC
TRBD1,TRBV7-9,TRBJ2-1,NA,CASSLVGQGYNEQFF,TGTGCCAGCAGCTTAGTGGGACAGGGATACAATGAGCAGTTCTTC
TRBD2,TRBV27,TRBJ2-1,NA,CASSTLAGGNYNEQFF,TGTGCCAGCAGCACCTTAGCGGGAGGGAACTACAATGAGCAGTTCTTC
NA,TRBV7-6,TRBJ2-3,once,CASSLTGEGTDTQYF,TGTGCCAGCAGCTTAACGGGAGAAGGCACAGATACGCAGTATTTT
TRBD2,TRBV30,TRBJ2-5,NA,CAEGTSGVPLQETQYF,TGTGCCGAGGGGACTAGCGGGGTCCCCCTCCAAGAGACCCAGTACTTC
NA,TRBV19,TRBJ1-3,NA,CASSNAPRNTIYF,TGTGCCAGTAGTAATGCGCCTCGAAACACCATATATTTT
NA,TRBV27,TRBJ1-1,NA,CASSSRGGHGREAFF,TGTGCCAGCAGTTCGCGGGGGGGACACGGGCGTGAAGCTTTCTTT
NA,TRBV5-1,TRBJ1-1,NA,CASSTDTHAEAFF,TGCGCCAGCAGCACGGACACTCACGCTGAAGCTTTCTTT
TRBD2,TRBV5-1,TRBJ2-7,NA,CASSFRPPTSGGALWEQYF,TGCGCCAGCAGCTTCCGACCCCCCACTAGCGGGGGGGCTTTGTGGGAGCAGTACTTC
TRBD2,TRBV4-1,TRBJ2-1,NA,CASSLMGLAPNEQFF,TGCGCCAGCAGCCTTATGGGACTAGCCCCCAATGAGCAGTTCTTC
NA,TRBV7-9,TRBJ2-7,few,CSSSIDTLYEQYF,TGTTCCAGCAGCATCGACACACTCTACGAGCAGTACTTC
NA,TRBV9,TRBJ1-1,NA,CASSSQGNTEAFF,TGTGCCAGCAGCTCGCAGGGGAACACTGAAGCTTTCTTT
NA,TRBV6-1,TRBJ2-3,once,CASSAGPTGYSTDTQYF,TGTGCCAGCAGTGCGGGACCGACAGGCTATAGCACAGATACGCAGTATTTT
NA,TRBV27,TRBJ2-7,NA,CASSFGLTYEQYF,TGTGCCAGCAGTTTCGGACTGACCTACGAGCAGTACTTC
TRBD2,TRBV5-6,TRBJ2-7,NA,CASSLASSGIYEQYF,TGTGCCAGCAGCTTGGCCTCTAGCGGTATCTACGAGCAGTACTTC
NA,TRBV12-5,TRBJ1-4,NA,CASGPPNEKLFF,TGTGCTAGTGGCCCTCCCAATGAAAAACTGTTTTTT
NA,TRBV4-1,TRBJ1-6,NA,CASSQGTVGPMLPLHF,TGCGCCAGCAGCCAAGGGACAGTAGGTCCCATGTTACCCCTCCACTTT
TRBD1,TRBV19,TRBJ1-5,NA,CASSTGQGAGQPQHF,TGTGCCAGTAGTACGGGACAGGGGGCAGGTCAGCCCCAGCATTTT
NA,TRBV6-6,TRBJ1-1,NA,CASSYSNVGRVPAFF,TGTGCCAGCAGTTACTCGAATGTGGGGAGGGTTCCAGCTTTCTTT
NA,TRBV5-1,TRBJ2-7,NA,CASSSPGEQYF,TGCGCCAGCAGCTCCCCGGGCGAGCAGTACTTC
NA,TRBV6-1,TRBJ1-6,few,CASSERDNSPLHF,TGTGCCAGCAGTGAGAGAGATAATTCACCCCTCCACTTT
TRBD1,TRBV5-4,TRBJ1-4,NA,CASSTDRAGEKLFF,TGTGCCAGCAGCACAGACAGGGCGGGTGAAAAACTGTTTTTT
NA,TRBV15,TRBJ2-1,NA,CATSRDPMAGYNEQFF,TGTGCCACCAGCAGAGATCCCATGGCAGGATACAATGAGCAGTTCTTC
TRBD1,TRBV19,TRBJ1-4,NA,CASSISTGANEKLFF,TGTGCCAGTAGTATCAGTACAGGGGCTAATGAAAAACTGTTTTTT
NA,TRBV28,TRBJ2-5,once,CASSSGHKETQYF,TGTGCCAGCAGTTCGGGACATAAAGAGACCCAGTACTTC
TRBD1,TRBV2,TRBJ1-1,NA,CASSPTGNAFF,TGTGCCAGCAGTCCGACAGGGAACGCTTTCTTT
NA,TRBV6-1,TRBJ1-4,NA,CASEVQGTNEKLFF,TGTGCCAGTGAGGTTCAGGGAACTAATGAAAAACTGTTTTTT
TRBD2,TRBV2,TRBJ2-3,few,CASGIAGAPTDTQYF,TGTGCCAGCGGAATAGCGGGAGCACCCACAGATACGCAGTATTTT
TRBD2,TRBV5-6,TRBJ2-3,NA,CASSLAAGADTQYF,TGTGCCAGCAGCCTTGCGGCGGGGGCAGATACGCAGTATTTT
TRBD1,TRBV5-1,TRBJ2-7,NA,CASSLGDRNYEQYF,TGCGCCAGCAGCTTGGGGGACAGGAACTACGAGCAGTACTTC
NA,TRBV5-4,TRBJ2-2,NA,CASSPKGGPGELFF,TGTGCCAGCAGCCCCAAGGGAGGCCCCGGGGAGCTGTTTTTT
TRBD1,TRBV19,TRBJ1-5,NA,CASSRGQGEQPQHF,TGTGCCAGTAGTAGAGGACAGGGGGAACAGCCCCAGCATTTT
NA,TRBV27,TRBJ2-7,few,CASSPDRPSSYEQYF,TGTGCCAGCAGTCCGGACAGACCCAGCTCCTACGAGCAGTACTTC